This TCR beta chain was identified during a study of Graves' ophthalmopathy and Graves' hyperthyroidism. Study as a whole: No treatment had been given when peripheral blood was collected at initial diagnosis.

Patients newly diagnosed with hyperthyroidism, under 2 months' duration, were aged 18 to 65, the study reports. The PBMCs originated from more than 8 ml of fresh peripheral blood. The authors amplified TCR beta CDR3 regions, and they did so from RNA transcripts for repertoire sequencing. HTBI primers served in a first-round RT-PCR, which a second-round multiplex PCR followed. TCRdb passed the multiplex PCR reads through MiXCR, listing each CDR3 protein once. The data show a few hundred thousand distinct CDR3 sequences, roughly 20% seen once. Input material: peripheral blood. The receptor was derived from a woman aged 18-29 years with stable Graves' hyperthyroidism.

CDR3 DNA: TGTGCCAGCAGCTCCGGGACAGGGGACAATGAGCAGTTCTTC. This gives the protein CASSSGTGDNEQFF. The chain is built from TRBV11-3 and TRBJ2-1; 10 bases map to TRBD1. With 4 bases clipped from V and 5 bases from J, the junction kept 2 bases outside the gene matches. The CDR3 has 14 amino acids. Per the germline V gene, CDR1 is SGHNT and CDR2 is YENEEA.